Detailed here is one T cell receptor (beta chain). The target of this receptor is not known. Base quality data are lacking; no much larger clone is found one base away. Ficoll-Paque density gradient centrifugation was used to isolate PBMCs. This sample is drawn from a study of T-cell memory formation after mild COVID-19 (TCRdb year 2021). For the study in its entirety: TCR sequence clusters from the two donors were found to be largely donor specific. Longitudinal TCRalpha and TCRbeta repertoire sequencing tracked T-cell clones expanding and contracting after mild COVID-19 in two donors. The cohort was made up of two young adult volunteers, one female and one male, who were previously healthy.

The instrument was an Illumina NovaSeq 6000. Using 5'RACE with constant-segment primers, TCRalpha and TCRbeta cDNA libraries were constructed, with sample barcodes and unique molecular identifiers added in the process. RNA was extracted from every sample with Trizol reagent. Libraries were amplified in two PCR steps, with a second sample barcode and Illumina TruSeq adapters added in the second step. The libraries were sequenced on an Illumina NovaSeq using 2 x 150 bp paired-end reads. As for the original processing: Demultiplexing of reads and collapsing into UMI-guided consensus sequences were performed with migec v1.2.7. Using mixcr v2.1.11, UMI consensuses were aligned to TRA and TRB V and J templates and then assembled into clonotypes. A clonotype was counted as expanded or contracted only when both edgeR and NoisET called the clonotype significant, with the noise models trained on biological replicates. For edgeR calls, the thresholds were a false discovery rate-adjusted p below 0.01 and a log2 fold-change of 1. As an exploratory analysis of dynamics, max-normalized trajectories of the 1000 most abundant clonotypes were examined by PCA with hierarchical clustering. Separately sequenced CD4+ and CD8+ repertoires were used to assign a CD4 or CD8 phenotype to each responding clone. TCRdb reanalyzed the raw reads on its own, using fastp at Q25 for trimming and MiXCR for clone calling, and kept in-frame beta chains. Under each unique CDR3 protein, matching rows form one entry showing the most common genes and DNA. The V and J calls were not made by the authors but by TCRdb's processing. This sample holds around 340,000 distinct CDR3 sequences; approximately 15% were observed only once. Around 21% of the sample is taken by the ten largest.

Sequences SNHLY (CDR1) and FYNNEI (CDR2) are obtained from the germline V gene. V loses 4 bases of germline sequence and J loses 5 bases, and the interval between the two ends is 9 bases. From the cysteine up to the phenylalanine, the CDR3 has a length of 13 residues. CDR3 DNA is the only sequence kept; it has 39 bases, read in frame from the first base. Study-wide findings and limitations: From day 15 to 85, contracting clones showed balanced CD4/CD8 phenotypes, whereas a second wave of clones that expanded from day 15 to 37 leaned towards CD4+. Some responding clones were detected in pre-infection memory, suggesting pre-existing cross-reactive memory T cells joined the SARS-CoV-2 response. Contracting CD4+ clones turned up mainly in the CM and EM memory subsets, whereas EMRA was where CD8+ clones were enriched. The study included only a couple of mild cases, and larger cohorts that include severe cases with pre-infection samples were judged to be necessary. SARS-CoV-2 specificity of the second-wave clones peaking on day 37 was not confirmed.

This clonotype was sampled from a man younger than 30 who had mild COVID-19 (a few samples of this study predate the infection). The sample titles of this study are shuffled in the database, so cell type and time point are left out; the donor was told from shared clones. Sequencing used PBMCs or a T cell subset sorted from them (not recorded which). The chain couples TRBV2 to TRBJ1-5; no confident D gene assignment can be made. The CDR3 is CASSVGPDQPQHF. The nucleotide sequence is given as TGTGCCAGCAGTGTCGGGCCGGATCAGCCCCAGCATTTT.